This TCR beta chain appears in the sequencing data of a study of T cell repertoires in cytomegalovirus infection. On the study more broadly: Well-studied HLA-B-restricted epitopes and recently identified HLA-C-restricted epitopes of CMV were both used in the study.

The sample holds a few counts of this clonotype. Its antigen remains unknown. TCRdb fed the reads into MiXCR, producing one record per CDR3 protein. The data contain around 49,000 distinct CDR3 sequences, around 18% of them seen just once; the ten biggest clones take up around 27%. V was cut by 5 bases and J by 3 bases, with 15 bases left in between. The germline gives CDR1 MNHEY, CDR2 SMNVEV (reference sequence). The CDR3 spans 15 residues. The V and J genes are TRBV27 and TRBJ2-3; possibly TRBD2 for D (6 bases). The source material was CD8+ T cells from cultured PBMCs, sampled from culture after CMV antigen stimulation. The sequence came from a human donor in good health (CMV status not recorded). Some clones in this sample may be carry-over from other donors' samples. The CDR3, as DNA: TGTGCCAGCAGTCTTCCCGGGGGTGAGACAGATACGCAGTATTTT. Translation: CASSLPGGETDTQYF.